These 20 T cell receptor beta chains were all obtained from the same sample, sequenced in a study of blood T cell repertoires in COVID-19. Clones were read by immunoSEQ multiplex PCR, and TCRdb kept only the in-frame ones, dropping some. Found here are about 76,000 clones, approximately 83% of them singletons; the top ten hold around two fifths. The sample was peripheral blood. All receptors derive from a man of 80 years or more with acute or convalescent COVID-19.

The CDR3 nucleotides read TGTGCCAGCAGCTTAAAGCTAGTGCGGGGGCCCCGGGAGACCCAGTACTTC. It encodes CASSLKLVRGPRETQYF. The chain couples TRBV7-2 to TRBJ2-5; perhaps TRBD2 as D (7 bases). The CDR3 totals 17 residues. CDR1 and CDR2 (germline): SGHTA, FQGNSA. Trimming removed 2 bases from V and 5 bases from J, with 21 bases in between.

This chain uses TRBV5-1 with TRBJ2-5, with 10 bases that match TRBD2. J was trimmed by 1 base and V by 0 bases; bases with no gene match: 0. CDR1 is SGHRS, CDR2 YFSETQ, per germline. CDR3 length equals 15 residues. This CDR3 is CASSLASGGQETQYF. CDR3 DNA sequence: TGCGCCAGCAGCTTGGCTAGCGGGGGCCAAGAGACCCAGTACTTC.

The gene calls are TRBV3-1 (or the pseudogene TRBV3-2) and TRBJ1-3, with D tentatively TRBD1 (5 bases). The length of the CDR3 is 19 residues. V was trimmed by 0 bases and J by 0 bases, leaving 18 bases between them. Germline CDR1 is LGHDT and CDR2 is YNNKEL (reference sequence). The CDR3 DNA reads TGTGCCAGCAGCCAAGAGGGGCCAGAAGCTAAATCCTCTGGAAACACCATATATTTT. Residues: CASSQEGPEAKSSGNTIYF.

The chain has TRBV6-5 and TRBJ2-1; TRBD1 matches at 12 bases. The trim removed 4 bases at V and 8 bases at J, leaving 9 bases unmatched. The CDR3 spans 16 residues. CDR1 and CDR2 from the germline V gene are MNHEY and SVGAGI. For the CDR3, the DNA is TGTGCCAGCAGTTTAATGGGACAGGGGGCTTTTCATGAGCAGTTCTTC. Its protein product is CASSLMGQGAFHEQFF.

The chain carries TRBV18 and TRBJ1-2; D not certain. Germline CDR1 and CDR2: KGHSH and LQKENI. The V and J ends lost 4 bases and 8 bases respectively, with 11 bases between them. The CDR3 contains 12 residues. The CDR3: CASSLTGEGYTF. The CDR3 DNA follows: TGTGCCAGCTCACTGACGGGAGAGGGCTACACCTTC.

CDR3 sequence reads: CASSDLAPINEQFF. The CDR3 coding sequence is TGTGCCAGCAGTGATTTGGCTCCCATCAATGAGCAGTTCTTC. V is TRBV6-1 and J is TRBJ2-1, with D hard to call. CDR1 MNHNS and CDR2 SASEGT come from the germline V gene. This CDR3 has 14 residues. Between the trimmed V and J ends, which lost 3 bases and 6 bases, there was a span of 12 bases.

V is TRBV18 and J is TRBJ2-3; TRBD1 matches at 8 bases. V gave up 5 bases and J gave up 2 bases; unmatched junction bases: 6. Germline values: CDR1 KGHSH, CDR2 LQKENI. The CDR3 covers 15 residues. For the CDR3, the DNA is TGTGCCAGCTCAGTGCAGGGGGCCGCCACAGATACGCAGTATTTT. Translating it yields CASSVQGAATDTQYF.

This clone was detected many times. The chain carries TRBV11-3 and TRBJ2-2; D may be TRBD1 (6 bases). Trimming removed 5 bases from V and 2 bases from J, with 21 bases in between. The CDR3 totals 18 residues. Germline CDR1 is SGHNT and CDR2 is YENEEA. Written as DNA, the CDR3 is TGTGCCAGCAGCCCCCGTCACCTTGGACAGACCAACACCGGGGAGCTGTTTTTT. Encoded protein: CASSPRHLGQTNTGELFF. Drawing the rest from reference TRBV11-3 and TRBJ2-2, the complete variable domain is EAGVVQSPRYKIIEKKQPVAFWCNPISGHNTLYWYLQNLGQGPELLIRYENEEAVDDSQLPKDRFSAERLKGVDSTLKIQPAELGDSAVYLCASSPRHLGQTNTGELFFGEGSRLTVL.

V gene TRBV7-2 combines with J gene TRBJ2-1, with 7 bases lining up with TRBD2. From germline, CDR1 is SGHTA and CDR2 FQGNSA. V shed 1 base, J shed 3 bases, and the junction held 6 bases outside the gene matches. CDR3 size: 16 residues. The CDR3 region has the DNA TGTGCCAGCAGCTTAGAAGGGAGGGCCTTCTACAATGAGCAGTTCTTC. Translation gives CASSLEGRAFYNEQFF.

This chain's CDR3 is CASTPEGRPNTEAFF. CDR3 sequence (DNA): TGTGCCAGCACCCCGGAGGGCAGGCCGAACACTGAAGCTTTCTTT. The chain couples TRBV5-5 to TRBJ1-1, with D unresolved. The CDR3 extends over 15 amino acids. Trimming took off 6 bases at V and 1 base at J, with 16 bases between the two ends. The germline V gene encodes CDR1 SGHKS and CDR2 YYEKEE (reference sequence).

The CDR3 bases are TGCGCCAGCATGGCCAACAGGAACACTGAAGCTTTCTTT. Encoded protein: CASMANRNTEAFF. The chain combines TRBV5-1 with TRBJ1-1; no clear D. Germline CDR1 is SGHRS and CDR2 is YFSETQ. The CDR3 loop spans 13 amino acids. V dropped 6 bases and J dropped 1 base, with 10 bases sitting between them.

The chain employs TRBV5-5 and TRBJ1-5, with a tentative D call TRBD1 (6 bases). The germline V and J ends were trimmed by 5 bases and 0 bases, with 12 bases remaining between them. The germline gives CDR1 SGHKS, CDR2 YYEKEE (reference sequence). This CDR3 contains 15 residues. CDR3: CASRRDTNSNQPQHF. The CDR3 nucleotides read TGTGCCAGCAGACGGGACACGAATAGCAATCAGCCCCAGCATTTT.

The chain has TRBV4-1 and TRBJ2-5; 11 bases line up with TRBD2. CDR3 length equals 19 residues. Germline CDR1 and CDR2: MGHRA and YSYEKL. J was trimmed by 2 bases and V by 0 bases; bases with no gene match: 11. The CDR3 loop is CASSQEYLAGGTKQETQYF. The DNA for the CDR3 is TGCGCCAGCAGCCAAGAATATCTAGCGGGGGGAACTAAACAAGAGACCCAGTACTTC.

Concerning this clone itself: This sample also contains other DNA sequences that code for the same CDR3. This chain uses TRBV7-2 with TRBJ1-1; no reliable D call. CDR1 SGHTA and CDR2 FQGNSA come from the germline V gene. The CDR3 length is 13 residues. V was cut by 4 bases and J by 3 bases, with 9 bases left in between. Here the CDR3 DNA reads TGTGCCAGCAGCTCCCAAGGAGACACTGAAGCTTTCTTT. Translating it yields CASSSQGDTEAFF.

V gene TRBV28 combines with J gene TRBJ1-1; 8 nucleotides match TRBD1. CDR3 length equals 16 residues. With V trimmed by 2 bases and J by 0 bases, 5 bases remained unmatched. In germline, CDR1 is MDHEN, CDR2 SYDVKM. The CDR3 DNA follows: TGTGCCAGCAGTTTAGGCAGGGGGCCCATGAACACTGAAGCTTTCTTT. This gives the protein CASSLGRGPMNTEAFF.

The V and J genes are TRBV7-6 and TRBJ2-7; D is perhaps TRBD2 (6 bases). V dropped 7 bases and J dropped 3 bases, with 13 bases sitting between them. CDR1 SGHVS and CDR2 FNYEAQ come from the germline V gene. The CDR3 consists of 13 residues. The CDR3 DNA reads as TGTGCCAGCAACGCGGGGCCGAACTACGAGCAGTACTTC. This codes for CASNAGPNYEQYF.

The rearrangement joins TRBV2 to TRBJ1-6; D gene unclear. Germline loops: CDR1 SNHLY, CDR2 FYNNEI. Trimming removed 4 bases at V and 1 base at J, with 8 bases between. The length of the CDR3 is 15 residues. For the CDR3, the DNA is TGTGCCAGCAGTGCCGCCAGTTCCTATAATTCACCCCTCCACTTT. Its protein product is CASSAASSYNSPLHF.

This chain connects TRBV2 to TRBJ2-1, with no clear D. Trimming shortened V by 5 bases and J by 3 bases, and 14 bases separated the two germline ends. Germline CDR1 and CDR2: SNHLY and FYNNEI. This CDR3 comprises 15 residues. The CDR3 bases are TGTGCCAGCAGTTCGACTCCTAGTGACTACAATGAGCAGTTCTTC. As protein: CASSSTPSDYNEQFF.

This chain uses TRBV11-2 with TRBJ2-3; D possibly corresponds to TRBD2 (5 bases). Germline V gene lookup returns CDR1 SGHAT and CDR2 FQNNGV. This CDR3 is 14 amino acids long. V was cut by 3 bases and J by 4 bases, with 11 bases left in between. The chain's CDR3 is CASSLRASADTQYF. In DNA form, the CDR3 reads TGTGCCAGCAGCTTGAGGGCATCCGCAGATACGCAGTATTTT.

The chain employs TRBV28 and TRBJ1-2; a possible D gene is TRBD1 (5 bases). The CDR3 contains 12 residues. Trimming removed 6 bases at V and 8 bases at J, with 13 bases between. Germline values: CDR1 MDHEN, CDR2 SYDVKM. This CDR3 reads CASRAGPLGYTF. The CDR3 nucleotides read TGTGCCAGCAGGGCGGGACCGTTGGGCTACACCTTC.